This T cell receptor (beta chain) was sequenced during a study of blood T cell repertoires in COVID-19 (dated by TCRdb to the early 2020s). Background on the whole study: The collaborator samples originated in the United States, Italy and Spain and spanned the acute and convalescent phases of COVID-19. A de-identified subject ID, COVID-19 status, age in years and sex were almost always included in the sample metadata. The repertoires were made available in a free public database intended to serve as a resource for research on the immune response to SARS-CoV-2. Where HLA class I and class II types were available, the types were taken from metadata supplied by the sample provider, not from assay-based typing. The material from the prospective study consisted of cDNA or gDNA derived from T cells, B-cell-depleted T cells, or PBMCs. Deeply sampled blood TCRbeta repertoires from subjects exposed to, actively infected with, or recovered from COVID-19 were included in the dataset. Samples were obtained from the ongoing ImmuneRACE study (first 160 participants) and from 1,200 or so subjects provided by 6 global collaborators.

Trimming removed 4 bases from V and 1 base from J, leaving 15 bases between the germline ends. The germline V gene supplies CDR1 MNHEY and CDR2 SVGEGT. The cysteine opens and the phenylalanine closes a CDR3 of 16 amino acids. Only CDR3 DNA remains: 48 bases, in frame from the first base. General conclusions and limits of the study: Clinical and demographic metadata were provided uncurated, with the amount varying by source and participant.

TCRbeta CDR3 regions were amplified from genomic DNA using the immunoSEQ Assay, a bias-controlled multiplex PCR. Turning to the authors' computational methods: The number of nucleated cells in each sample was estimated by amplification of reference gene primers within the assay. To quantify the absolute abundance of each unique TCRbeta CDR3 rearrangement, sequence reads were collapsed and filtered. For each sample, productive Simpson clonality was calculated as the square root of Simpson's diversity index across productive rearrangements. TCRdb limited this immuneACCESS table to in-frame rearrangements with V and J called. A share of clones is missing; checked studies link under half to unresolved V genes, and the rest is unexplained. For V, J and clone size, that table is used; D and trimming come from the DNA. In this sample the table shows a few hundred thousand clones, roughly 80% of which occur a single time. The ten largest make up approximately 5% of the sample.

Enrolling through a virtual design, the prospective study's participants ranged in age from roughly 18 to 89 years and lived across some 22 United States geographic areas. Cohort assignment in the prospective study relied on participant-reported clinical history from a screening survey and a study questionnaire. Recovered participants in ImmuneRACE Cohort 3 were defined as having two consecutive negative NP/OP PCR tests, clearance from a healthcare professional, or resolution of symptoms. In the prospective study, whole blood, serum and a nasopharyngeal or oropharyngeal swab were collected from each participant by mobile phlebotomists. Additional blood draws and questionnaires over a 2-month period could optionally be provided by prospective study participants. Prospective study blood samples were shipped either frozen or at room temperature before DNA extraction. This clone came up once. Its cognate antigen has yet to be identified. The record has no base qualities; no much larger clone is one base away.

Sequencing was performed on PBMCs or T cells enriched from blood (not recorded which). The chain is assembled from TRBV6-2 or TRBV6-3 and TRBJ2-3; the D gene is possibly TRBD2, with 6 bases matching. This TCR came from a woman aged 50 to 60 who had recovered from COVID-19. The DNA sequence is as follows: TGTGCCAGCAGTTCCCTGGGACTCCGAGGCACAGATACGCAGTATTTT. This encodes CASSSLGLRGTDTQYF.